This T cell receptor beta chain comes out of a study of blood T cell repertoires in COVID-19. Study summary: PBMCs, B-cell-depleted T cells, or T cells were the source of the cDNA or gDNA that made up the material.

Germline V CDR1 and CDR2: LNHDA, SQIVND (reference sequence). V lost 6 bases and J lost 1, with 12 bases in between. This CDR3 is 14 amino acids long. Sequenced by immunoSEQ multiplex PCR; TCRdb stores in-frame clones only, minus some. This table holds around 340,000 clones, around four fifths found once. This clone was recorded only once. V is TRBV19 and J is TRBJ1-1; D possibly corresponds to TRBD1 (5 bases). This TCR came from a man between 25 and 39 years old with active or convalescent COVID-19. The sequencing sample was made of peripheral blood. The CDR3 protein is CASSLYRKNTEAFF. CDR3 nucleotides: TGTGCCAGTAGCCTCTACAGGAAGAACACTGAAGCTTTCTTT.